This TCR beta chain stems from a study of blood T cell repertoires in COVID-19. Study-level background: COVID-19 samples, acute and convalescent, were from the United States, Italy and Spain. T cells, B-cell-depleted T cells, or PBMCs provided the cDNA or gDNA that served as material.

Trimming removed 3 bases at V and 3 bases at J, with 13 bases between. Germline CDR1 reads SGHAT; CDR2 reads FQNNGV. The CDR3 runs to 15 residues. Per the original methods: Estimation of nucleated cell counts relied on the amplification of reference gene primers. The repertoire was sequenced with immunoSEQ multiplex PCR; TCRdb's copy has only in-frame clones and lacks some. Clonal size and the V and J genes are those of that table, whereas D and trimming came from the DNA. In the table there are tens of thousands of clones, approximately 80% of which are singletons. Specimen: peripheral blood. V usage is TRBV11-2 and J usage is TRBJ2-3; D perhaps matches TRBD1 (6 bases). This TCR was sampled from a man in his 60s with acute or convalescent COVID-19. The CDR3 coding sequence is TGTGCCAGCAGCTTGAGGGTAGGGGGTACAGATACGCAGTATTTT. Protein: CASSLRVGGTDTQYF.